A selection of T cell receptor beta chains follows, all from one sample in a study of blood T cell repertoires in COVID-19. Clones were sequenced by immunoSEQ multiplex PCR, and TCRdb holds only the in-frame ones, with some missing. The sample gives approximately 350,000 clones, roughly 90% of which show up once; 2.5% to 3% is in the top ten. Specimen: PBMCs or T cells enriched from blood (not recorded which). These receptors all stem from a young woman who had recovered from COVID-19. CDR3s include the opening cysteine and the closing phenylalanine or tryptophan. A D gene is named only where the DNA matches it firmly. Where a row states a size, it is once, few, many or the class of an expanded clone; other rows omit it.

j_call: TRBJ2-1
v_call: TRBV5-1
d_call: TRBD1
clone_size: NA
cdr3_nt: TGCGCCAGCAAGCCGGACAGGGGGCAAATTGAGCAGTTCTTC
cdr3_aa: CASKPDRGQIEQFF

j_call: TRBJ1-6
v_call: TRBV3-1/TRBV3-2
d_call: NA
clone_size: NA
cdr3_nt: TGTGCCAGCAGCCAAGGCCCCGGACAGACACTCCACTTT
cdr3_aa: CASSQGPGQTLHF

j_call: TRBJ1-3
v_call: TRBV7-9
d_call: NA
clone_size: once
cdr3_nt: TGTGCCAGCAGCCCCGCGGGTGTGAGAAACACCATATATTTT
cdr3_aa: CASSPAGVRNTIYF

j_call: TRBJ2-7
v_call: TRBV7-8
d_call: NA
clone_size: once
cdr3_nt: TGTGCCAGCAGCTTAGCTCGCGGGCCAACTACCTACGAGCAGTACTTC
cdr3_aa: CASSLARGPTTYEQYF

j_call: TRBJ1-6
v_call: TRBV5-1
d_call: TRBD1
clone_size: NA
cdr3_nt: TGCGCCAGCAGCCCCCAACCGACAGGGAATAATTCACCCCTCCACTTT
cdr3_aa: CASSPQPTGNNSPLHF

j_call: TRBJ2-1
v_call: TRBV4-1
d_call: TRBD2
clone_size: NA
cdr3_nt: TGCGCCAGCAGCCAAGAGGGTGGCGGGAGGGGCAATGAGCAGTTCTTC
cdr3_aa: CASSQEGGGRGNEQFF

j_call: TRBJ1-2
v_call: TRBV9
d_call: TRBD1
clone_size: once
cdr3_nt: TGTGCCAGCAGCGTAGGAGGACAGGGAGCGGGCGACTATGGCTACACCTTC
cdr3_aa: CASSVGGQGAGDYGYTF

j_call: TRBJ2-2
v_call: TRBV19
d_call: TRBD2
clone_size: NA
cdr3_nt: TGTGCCAGTAGTATAGACCAAGCGGGACCCCCGAACACCGGGGAGCTGTTTTTT
cdr3_aa: CASSIDQAGPPNTGELFF

j_call: TRBJ2-5
v_call: TRBV7-2
d_call: TRBD2
clone_size: once
cdr3_nt: TGTGCCAGCAGCTTATTGGCGGGAGTGGAGACCCAGTACTTC
cdr3_aa: CASSLLAGVETQYF

j_call: TRBJ2-1
v_call: TRBV27
d_call: TRBD2
clone_size: NA
cdr3_nt: TGTGCCAGTTTCCCAGCGGGAGGACGAGAGCAGTTCTTC
cdr3_aa: CASFPAGGREQFF

j_call: TRBJ1-3
v_call: TRBV14
d_call: NA
clone_size: NA
cdr3_nt: TGTGCCAGCAGCCGACAGGAATACTCTGGAAACACCATATATTTT
cdr3_aa: CASSRQEYSGNTIYF

j_call: TRBJ1-3
v_call: TRBV7-8
d_call: NA
clone_size: NA
cdr3_nt: TGTGCCAGCAGCTTTTTTCGTGCTCCGGGCTCTGGAAACACCATATATTTT
cdr3_aa: CASSFFRAPGSGNTIYF

j_call: TRBJ1-2
v_call: TRBV18
d_call: TRBD1
clone_size: NA
cdr3_nt: TGTGCCAGCTCATCAGACAGGGGGCGTACCTATGGCTACACCTTC
cdr3_aa: CASSSDRGRTYGYTF

j_call: TRBJ2-7
v_call: TRBV27
d_call: NA
clone_size: NA
cdr3_nt: TGTGCCAGCAGTTTCGGGATTAGCTCCTACGAGCAGTACTTC
cdr3_aa: CASSFGISSYEQYF

j_call: TRBJ2-5
v_call: TRBV5-1
d_call: TRBD1
clone_size: NA
cdr3_nt: TGCGCCAGCAGCCGGACAGGGGGTTTTCAAGAGACCCAGTACTTC
cdr3_aa: CASSRTGGFQETQYF

j_call: TRBJ1-1
v_call: TRBV5-6
d_call: NA
clone_size: NA
cdr3_nt: TGTGCCAGCAGCCGGGTGAACACTGAAGCTTTCTTT
cdr3_aa: CASSRVNTEAFF

j_call: TRBJ2-7
v_call: TRBV29-1
d_call: NA
clone_size: NA
cdr3_nt: TGCAGCGCCGTAGACTACGAGCAGTACTTC
cdr3_aa: CSAVDYEQYF

j_call: TRBJ2-4
v_call: TRBV27
d_call: TRBD2
clone_size: NA
cdr3_nt: TGTGCCAGCAGCCAAGCTAGCGGAGGGAAAAACATTCAGTACTTC
cdr3_aa: CASSQASGGKNIQYF

j_call: TRBJ2-2
v_call: TRBV6-1
d_call: NA
clone_size: NA
cdr3_nt: TGTGCCAGCAGTGTCCCTTCGGGACTCCTGGCCGGGGAGCTGTTTTTT
cdr3_aa: CASSVPSGLLAGELFF

j_call: TRBJ1-6
v_call: TRBV3-1/TRBV3-2
d_call: TRBD1
clone_size: NA
cdr3_nt: TGTGCCAGCAGCCACCGTCCCGGACAGGGCAATACAAGAAATTCACCCCTCCACTTT
cdr3_aa: CASSHRPGQGNTRNSPLHF

j_call: TRBJ2-3
v_call: TRBV5-1
d_call: NA
clone_size: NA
cdr3_nt: TGCGCCAGCAGCTTACGCGGGGGCACAGATACGCAGTATTTT
cdr3_aa: CASSLRGGTDTQYF

j_call: TRBJ2-1
v_call: TRBV2
d_call: TRBD1
clone_size: NA
cdr3_nt: TGTGCCAGCACCCTAGGGCAGGGGGAAGGCAATGAGCAGTTCTTC
cdr3_aa: CASTLGQGEGNEQFF

j_call: TRBJ1-5
v_call: TRBV6-1
d_call: NA
clone_size: NA
cdr3_nt: TGTGCCAGCAGTGAAGGAGGGGGTCCGCAGCCCCAGCATTTT
cdr3_aa: CASSEGGGPQPQHF

j_call: TRBJ1-2
v_call: TRBV6-5
d_call: NA
clone_size: NA
cdr3_nt: TGTGCCAGCAGTATGTCACAGGGAAACTATGGCTACACCTTC
cdr3_aa: CASSMSQGNYGYTF

j_call: TRBJ1-1
v_call: TRBV11-2
d_call: NA
clone_size: NA
cdr3_nt: TGTGCCAGCAGCTTAACGGGGGGTGAAGCTTTCTTT
cdr3_aa: CASSLTGGEAFF

j_call: TRBJ2-3
v_call: TRBV5-8
d_call: NA
clone_size: NA
cdr3_nt: TGTGCCAGCAGCGCGATACTAGGGACAGATACGCAGTATTTT
cdr3_aa: CASSAILGTDTQYF

j_call: TRBJ1-1
v_call: TRBV7-9
d_call: NA
clone_size: NA
cdr3_nt: TGTGCCAGCAGCTTAGAGGGGGTGACTGAAGCTTTCTTT
cdr3_aa: CASSLEGVTEAFF

j_call: TRBJ1-5
v_call: TRBV28
d_call: TRBD1
clone_size: NA
cdr3_nt: TGTGCCAGCAGGAACAGGGACAGGGCTTATAGCAATCAGCCCCAGCATTTT
cdr3_aa: CASRNRDRAYSNQPQHF

j_call: TRBJ1-5
v_call: TRBV2
d_call: TRBD1
clone_size: NA
cdr3_nt: TGTGCCAGCAGTCCCGGGGGACAGGGAGGAAATCAGCCCCAGCATTTT
cdr3_aa: CASSPGGQGGNQPQHF

j_call: TRBJ2-2
v_call: TRBV24-1
d_call: NA
clone_size: NA
cdr3_nt: TGTGCCACCAGTGATTTCCGGGGGGCGGCCGGGGAGCTGTTTTTT
cdr3_aa: CATSDFRGAAGELFF

j_call: TRBJ1-2
v_call: TRBV12-5
d_call: TRBD1
clone_size: NA
cdr3_nt: TGTGCTAGTTCCCCTGGGGGCAGGGGGAACTATGGCTACACCTTC
cdr3_aa: CASSPGGRGNYGYTF

j_call: TRBJ1-2
v_call: TRBV12-3/TRBV12-4
d_call: NA
clone_size: many
cdr3_nt: TGTGCCAGCAGTTTCCTGGGGCCCTATGGCTACACCTTC
cdr3_aa: CASSFLGPYGYTF

j_call: TRBJ1-2
v_call: TRBV7-9
d_call: NA
clone_size: NA
cdr3_nt: TGTGCCAGCAGCTCCCCGAGCGACAGTGCCGGGTGGGGCTACACCTTC
cdr3_aa: CASSSPSDSAGWGYTF

j_call: TRBJ1-5
v_call: TRBV7-4
d_call: TRBD1
clone_size: NA
cdr3_nt: TGTGCCAGCAGGCGTACCGGGACAGGGGATCGGGAAACTATTAGCAATCAGCCCCAGCATTTT
cdr3_aa: CASRRTGTGDRETISNQPQHF

j_call: TRBJ1-2
v_call: TRBV6-1
d_call: NA
clone_size: NA
cdr3_nt: TGTGCCAGCAGTGAAAAGTGGCGTGAGGAGATCGATGGCTACACCTTC
cdr3_aa: CASSEKWREEIDGYTF

j_call: TRBJ1-5
v_call: TRBV10-3
d_call: TRBD1
clone_size: NA
cdr3_nt: TGTGCCATCAGTGAGTCGGGGGACAGGGGTCAGCCCCAGCATTTT
cdr3_aa: CAISESGDRGQPQHF

j_call: TRBJ2-7
v_call: TRBV5-6
d_call: NA
clone_size: NA
cdr3_nt: TGTGCCAGCAGCTTGGGACTTTCCCTGAGCGAGCAGTACTTC
cdr3_aa: CASSLGLSLSEQYF

j_call: TRBJ1-2
v_call: TRBV28
d_call: NA
clone_size: NA
cdr3_nt: TGTGCCAGCTTGGCAGGGGATGGCTACACCTTC
cdr3_aa: CASLAGDGYTF

j_call: TRBJ2-7
v_call: TRBV14
d_call: NA
clone_size: NA
cdr3_nt: TGTGCCAGCAGCCAAGCAGGGGTAGAGCAGTACTTC
cdr3_aa: CASSQAGVEQYF

j_call: TRBJ2-7
v_call: TRBV7-2
d_call: NA
clone_size: NA
cdr3_nt: TGTGCCAGCAGCTTAGTGGAGAGCCGTTACGAGCAGTACTTC
cdr3_aa: CASSLVESRYEQYF

j_call: TRBJ1-2
v_call: TRBV27
d_call: NA
clone_size: NA
cdr3_nt: TGTGCCAGCAGTCTACAGGGAAACTATGGCTACACCTTC
cdr3_aa: CASSLQGNYGYTF

j_call: TRBJ1-2
v_call: TRBV7-9
d_call: TRBD1
clone_size: NA
cdr3_nt: TGTGCCAGCAGCTTAGAGGGAACAGGGGCGGCGGTTTATGGCTACACCTTC
cdr3_aa: CASSLEGTGAAVYGYTF

j_call: TRBJ2-5
v_call: TRBV11-3
d_call: NA
clone_size: NA
cdr3_nt: TGTGCCAGCAGCCCCGGGTCGGTAAGCGGAGAGACCCAGTACTTC
cdr3_aa: CASSPGSVSGETQYF

j_call: TRBJ1-5
v_call: TRBV5-8
d_call: TRBD1
clone_size: NA
cdr3_nt: TGTGTCTCGGGGGACAGATTCAATCAGCCCCAGCATTTT
cdr3_aa: CVSGDRFNQPQHF